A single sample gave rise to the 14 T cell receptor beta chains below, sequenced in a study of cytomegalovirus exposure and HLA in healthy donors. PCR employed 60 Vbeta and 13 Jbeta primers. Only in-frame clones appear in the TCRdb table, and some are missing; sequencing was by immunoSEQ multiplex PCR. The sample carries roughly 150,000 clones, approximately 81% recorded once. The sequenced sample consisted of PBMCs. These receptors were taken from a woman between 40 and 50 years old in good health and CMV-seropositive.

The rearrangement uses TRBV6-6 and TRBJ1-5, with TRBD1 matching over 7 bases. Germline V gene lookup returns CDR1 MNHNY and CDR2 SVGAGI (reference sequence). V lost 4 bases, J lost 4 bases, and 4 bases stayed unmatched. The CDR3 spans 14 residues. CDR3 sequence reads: CASSLGTENQPQHF. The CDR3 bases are TGTGCCAGCAGTTTAGGGACAGAGAATCAGCCCCAGCATTTT.

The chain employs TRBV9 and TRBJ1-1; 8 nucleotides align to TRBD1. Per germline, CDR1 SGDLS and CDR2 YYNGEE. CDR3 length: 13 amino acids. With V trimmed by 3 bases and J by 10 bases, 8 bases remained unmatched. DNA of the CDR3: TGTGCCAGCAGCGCGGCACAGGGGGATATAGCTTTCTTT. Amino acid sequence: CASSAAQGDIAFF.

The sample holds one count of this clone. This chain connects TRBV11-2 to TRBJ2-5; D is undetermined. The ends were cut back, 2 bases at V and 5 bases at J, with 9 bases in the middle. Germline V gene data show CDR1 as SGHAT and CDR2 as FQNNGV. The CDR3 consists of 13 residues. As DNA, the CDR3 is TGTGCCAGCAGCTTAAGTGTCCGGGAGACCCAGTACTTC. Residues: CASSLSVRETQYF. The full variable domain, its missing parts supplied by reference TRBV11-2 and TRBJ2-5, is EAGVAQSPRYKIIEKRQSVAFWCNPISGHATLYWYQQILGQGPKLLIQFQNNGVVDDSQLPKDRFSAERLKGVDSTLKIQPAKLEDSAVYLCASSLSVRETQYFGPGTRLLVL.

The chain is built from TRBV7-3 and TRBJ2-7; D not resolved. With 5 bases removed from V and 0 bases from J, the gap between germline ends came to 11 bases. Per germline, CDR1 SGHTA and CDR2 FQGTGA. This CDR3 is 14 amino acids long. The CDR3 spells CASSLGATSYEQYF. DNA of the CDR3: TGTGCCAGCAGCCTCGGAGCTACCTCCTACGAGCAGTACTTC.

For the CDR3, the DNA is TGTGCCAGCAGCCCCCGGACGGTTAAAGGGAGCACTGAAGCTTTCTTT. It codes for CASSPRTVKGSTEAFF. The V and J genes are TRBV7-9 and TRBJ1-1; D unclear. The V gene lost 5 bases and the J gene lost 4 bases, with 20 bases spanning the gap. This CDR3 contains 16 residues. Germline-derived CDR1 and CDR2 are SEHNR and FQNEAQ (reference sequence).

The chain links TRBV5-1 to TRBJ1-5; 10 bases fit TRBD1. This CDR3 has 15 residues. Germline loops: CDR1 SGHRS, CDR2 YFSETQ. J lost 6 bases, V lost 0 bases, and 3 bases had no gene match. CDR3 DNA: TGCGCCAGCAGCTTGGGACAGGGGGCGAGTCAGCCCCAGCATTTT. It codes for CASSLGQGASQPQHF. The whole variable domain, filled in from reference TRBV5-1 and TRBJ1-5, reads KAGVTQTPRYLIKTRGQQVTLSCSPISGHRSVSWYQQTPGQGLQFLFEYFSETQRNKGNFPGRFSGRQFSNSRSEMNVSTLELGDSALYLCASSLGQGASQPQHFGDGTRLSIL.

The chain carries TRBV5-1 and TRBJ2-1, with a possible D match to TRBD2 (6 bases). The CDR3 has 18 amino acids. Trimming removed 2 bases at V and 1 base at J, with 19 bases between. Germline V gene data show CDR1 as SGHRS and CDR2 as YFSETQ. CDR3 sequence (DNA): TGCGCCAGCAGCTTAGGCCTTCAGGTGGGGAGGTCCTACAATGAGCAGTTCTTC. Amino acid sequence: CASSLGLQVGRSYNEQFF.

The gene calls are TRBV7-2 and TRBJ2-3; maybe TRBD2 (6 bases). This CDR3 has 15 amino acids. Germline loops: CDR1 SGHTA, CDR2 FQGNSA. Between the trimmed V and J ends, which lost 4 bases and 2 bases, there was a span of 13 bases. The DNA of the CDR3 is TGTGCCAGCAGCTCCCCCAGCGGGTTCACAGATACGCAGTATTTT. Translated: CASSSPSGFTDTQYF.

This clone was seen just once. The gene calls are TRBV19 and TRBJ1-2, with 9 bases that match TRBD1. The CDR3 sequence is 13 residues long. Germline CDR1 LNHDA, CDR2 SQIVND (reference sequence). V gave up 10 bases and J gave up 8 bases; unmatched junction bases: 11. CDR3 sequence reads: CATNEQGARGYTF. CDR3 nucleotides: TGTGCCACAAACGAACAGGGGGCGCGGGGCTACACCTTC.

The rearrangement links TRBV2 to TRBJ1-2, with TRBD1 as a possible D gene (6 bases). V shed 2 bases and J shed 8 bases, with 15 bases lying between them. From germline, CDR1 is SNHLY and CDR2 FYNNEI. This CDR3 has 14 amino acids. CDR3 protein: CASSEMGGREGYTF. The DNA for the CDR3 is TGTGCCAGCAGTGAAATGGGGGGGCGGGAGGGCTACACCTTC.

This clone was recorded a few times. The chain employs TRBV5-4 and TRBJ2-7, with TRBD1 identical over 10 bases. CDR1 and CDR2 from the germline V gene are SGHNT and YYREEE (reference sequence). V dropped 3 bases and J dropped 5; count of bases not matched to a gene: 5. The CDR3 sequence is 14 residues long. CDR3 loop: CASSSRTGGDEQYF. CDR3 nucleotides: TGTGCCAGCAGCTCACGGACAGGGGGAGACGAGCAGTACTTC.

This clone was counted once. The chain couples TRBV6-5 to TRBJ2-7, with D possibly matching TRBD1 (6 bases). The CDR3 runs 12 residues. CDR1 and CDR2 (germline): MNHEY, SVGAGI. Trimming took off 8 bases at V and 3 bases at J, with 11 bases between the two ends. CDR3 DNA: TGTGCCAGCCGAGACAGGAACTACGAGCAGTACTTC. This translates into CASRDRNYEQYF.

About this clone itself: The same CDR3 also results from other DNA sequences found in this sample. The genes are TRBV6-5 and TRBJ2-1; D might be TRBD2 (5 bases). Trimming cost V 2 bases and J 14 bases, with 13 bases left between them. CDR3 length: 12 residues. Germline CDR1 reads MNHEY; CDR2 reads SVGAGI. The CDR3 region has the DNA TGTGCCAGCAGTTACACGACGGGGATGGAGTTCTTC. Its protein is CASSYTTGMEFF.

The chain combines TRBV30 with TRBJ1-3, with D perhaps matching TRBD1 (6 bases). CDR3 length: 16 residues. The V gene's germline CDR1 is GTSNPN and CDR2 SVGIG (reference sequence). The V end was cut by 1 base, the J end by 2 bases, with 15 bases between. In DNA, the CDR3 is TGTGCCTGGAGTGGGGACAACCTAGGAGCTGGAAACACCATATATTTT. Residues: CAWSGDNLGAGNTIYF. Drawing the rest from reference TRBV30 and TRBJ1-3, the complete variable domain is SQTIHQWPATLVQPVGSPLSLECTVEGTSNPNLYWYRQAAGRGLQLLFYSVGIGQISSEVPQNLSASRPQDRQFILSSKKLLLSDSGFYLCAWSGDNLGAGNTIYFGEGSWLTVV.